This T cell receptor (beta chain) was sequenced for a study of T cells in localized non-small cell lung cancer. Study conclusions and caveats: Uninvolved adjacent lung, not tumor, had the highest T cell clonality.

Sequenced by immunoSEQ multiplex PCR; TCRdb stores in-frame clones only, minus some. The profile covers roughly 40,000 clones, with 80% to 85% appearing a single time and around 6.6% taken by the ten largest. The CDR3 totals 12 residues. Germline CDR1 MDHEN, CDR2 SYDVKM. V lost 7 bases and J lost 8, with 14 bases in between. As to this clone: Its specificity is not known.

V gene TRBV28 combines with J gene TRBJ1-2, with a tentative D call TRBD1 (5 bases). Specimen: peripheral blood mononuclear cells, collected before any cancer treatment. This TCR was sampled from a male donor at least 60 years old with stage II lung adenocarcinoma. CDR3 DNA sequence: TGTGCCAGCACGGCAGGGATCAGAGGCTACACCTTC. As protein: CASTAGIRGYTF.